In this sample, the clone carrying this T cell receptor (beta chain) turned up a few times. What it binds is unknown. The data are from a study of a mutant IDH1 vaccine in newly diagnosed glioma. Measured with immunoSEQ multiplex PCR; TCRdb has only the in-frame clones, and not every one. The sample records approximately 66,000 clones, 84% being singletons. Trimming removed 5 bases from V and 5 bases from J, with 10 bases in between. The CDR3 has 12 residues. Germline CDR1 reads SQVTM; CDR2 reads ANQGSEA. Documented time point: week 35, safety follow-up. It was 300 ug of mutant IDH1 20-mer peptide that made up each vaccine dose, given with topical imiquimod.

This sample comprised PBMCs, obtained from a glioma patient whose treatment included an IDH1 peptide vaccine. This clonotype was sampled from a man aged 25 to 40 with glioma. The rearrangement joins TRBV29-1 to TRBJ1-5; the D is unclear. The CDR3 coding sequence is TGCAGCGTTACGGACGGGGATCAGCCCCAGCATTTT. Its translation: CSVTDGDQPQHF.